This T cell receptor beta chain was recovered during a study of T cells after yellow fever vaccination. About the study: It was SMART-Seq v4 Ultra Low Input that prepared the fractions with low cell numbers.

The CDR3 loop spans 14 amino acids. Per the germline V gene, CDR1 is SGHTA and CDR2 is FQGNSA. Deletions cut 1 base from V and 7 bases from J, with 11 bases between. At least ten counts were recorded for this clonotype. Its antigen is undetermined. Generation of TCR cDNA used 5'RACE template switching (which added a universal primer site and UMIs). TCRdb fed the 5' RACE reads into MiXCR, producing one record per CDR3 protein. The sample carries some 220,000 distinct CDR3 sequences, approximately 3.3% recorded once. Whole-study results and caveats: Booster sampling recovered most clones from primary vaccination (less than 97% CD4, 88% CD8).

The chain joins TRBV7-2 to TRBJ1-5, with no clear D. The sequence came from a man aged 18 to 29 who received the YFV17D yellow fever vaccine. Source: CD4+ T cells sorted from PBMCs, taken 10 days after the yellow fever booster vaccination. The DNA for the CDR3 is TGTGCCAGCAGCTTAGACTCTTGGGGACAGCCCCAGCATTTT. This encodes CASSLDSWGQPQHF.